The source of this TCR beta chain is a study of T cells in Graves' hyperthyroidism and ophthalmopathy. Not enrolled were patients with uncontrolled infection, other autoimmune disease, pregnancy or lactation. As concerns this clonotype: Its specificity is unknown.

V shed 4 bases and J shed 5 bases, with 10 bases lying between them. The CDR3 has 13 amino acids. Germline assignment: CDR1 SGHDT and CDR2 YYEEEE. The TCR beta CDR3 regions underwent amplification using RNA transcripts as the source. First-round RT-PCR with HTBI primers amplified the TCR CDR3 region. From the multiplex PCR reads, TCRdb called clonotypes with MiXCR, one entry per CDR3 protein. The data show under 400,000 distinct CDR3 sequences, around 25% seen once. The study, taken as a whole, reports: In blood, most of the thyroid clonotypes expanded above 0.001 were also present.

The clonotype originates from a man aged 45-65 years with Graves' hyperthyroidism. Sequencing input: blood. The chain carries TRBV5-6 and TRBJ1-5, with D hard to call. This CDR3 reads CASSAGRDQPQHF. CDR3 nucleotide sequence: TGTGCCAGCAGCGCGGGGAGGGATCAGCCCCAGCATTTT.